Listed below are T cell receptor beta chains from one sample, sequenced in a study of T cell responses to AZD1222 COVID-19 vaccine. This table comes from immunoSEQ multiplex PCR, and its TCRdb copy is limited to in-frame clones, with some not included. Of some 120,000 clones detected, over 75% appear once; the ten largest clones hold around 2.8%. The sequencing here drew on peripheral blood, taken on day 0 of AZD1222 vaccination. Receptors were obtained from an adult in good health. Both conserved end residues are part of each CDR3. The D gene is left open where the match is weak.

v_call: TRBV3-1/TRBV3-2
j_call: TRBJ2-7
d_call: TRBD2
cdr3_nt: TGTGCCAGCAGCCAAGGGGGGACTAAGAACGAGCAGTACTTC
cdr3_aa: CASSQGGTKNEQYF

v_call: TRBV5-1
j_call: TRBJ1-3
d_call: .
cdr3_nt: TGCGCCAGCCGGGCAGAGCTTCCTGGAAACACCATATATTTT
cdr3_aa: CASRAELPGNTIYF

v_call: TRBV19
j_call: TRBJ1-5
d_call: .
cdr3_nt: TGTGCCAGTAGTTCCTCGGGGGGCGGCAATCAGCCCCAGCATTTT
cdr3_aa: CASSSSGGGNQPQHF

v_call: TRBV2
j_call: TRBJ1-2
d_call: .
cdr3_nt: TGTGCCAGCAGTGCCTTAGGGAGGGAAGGGACCTATGGCTACACCTTC
cdr3_aa: CASSALGREGTYGYTF

v_call: TRBV7-2
j_call: TRBJ2-3
d_call: TRBD2
cdr3_nt: TGTGCCAGCAGCGTCTTCGGACTAGATTCAGATACGCAGTATTTT
cdr3_aa: CASSVFGLDSDTQYF

v_call: TRBV15
j_call: TRBJ2-5
d_call: .
cdr3_nt: TGTGCCACCAGCAGCTCGAGAATCGGGCCCCGTAGGGTAGCAGAGACCCAGTACTTC
cdr3_aa: CATSSSRIGPRRVAETQYF

v_call: TRBV7-3
j_call: TRBJ1-1
d_call: .
cdr3_nt: TGTGCCAGCAGCTTAATACCCGGGTCAGAAGCTTTCTTT
cdr3_aa: CASSLIPGSEAFF

v_call: TRBV4-2
j_call: TRBJ2-7
d_call: .
cdr3_nt: TGTGCCAGCAGCCAAGATCTTAGGTCCTCTGGGGAGCAGTACTTC
cdr3_aa: CASSQDLRSSGEQYF

v_call: TRBV6-5
j_call: TRBJ2-7
d_call: .
cdr3_nt: TGTGCCAGCAGTTACTCGTCGGGGGTAGTCGAGCAGTACTTC
cdr3_aa: CASSYSSGVVEQYF

v_call: TRBV2
j_call: TRBJ2-7
d_call: TRBD2
cdr3_nt: TGTGCCAGCAGTGTTATAGCGGGAGTTCGGTACGAGCAGTACTTC
cdr3_aa: CASSVIAGVRYEQYF